Below, 28 T cell receptor beta chains from the same sample are listed, as sequenced in a study of blood T cells in healthy people across ages. Then a second PCR, running about 7 to 11 cycles, was carried out with a sample-barcoded 5' primer and a J-beta primer mix. TCRdb ran MiXCR on the 5' RACE reads and lists one entry per CDR3 protein. The table lists about 1.6 million distinct CDR3 sequences, roughly a third of them singletons, with around 10% in the top ten. The sequencing input was blood. The receptors were sampled from a woman between 25 and 40 years old in good health.

V is TRBV6-2 or TRBV6-3 and J is TRBJ2-2; D possibly uses TRBD1 or TRBD2 (5 bases each). With 3 bases removed from V and 0 bases from J, the gap between germline ends came to 8 bases. The CDR3 runs 15 residues. Per germline, CDR1 MNHEY and CDR2 SVGEGT. CDR3 amino acids: CASSYQGPNTGELFF. The CDR3 DNA is TGTGCCAGCAGTTATCAGGGACCGAACACCGGGGAGCTGTTTTTT.

J is TRBJ2-7 and V is TRBV10-2, with a weak D call TRBD1 (5 bases). V shed 6 bases and J shed 0 bases, with 12 bases lying between them. The CDR3 has 14 residues. From germline, CDR1 is WSHSY and CDR2 SAAADI. The DNA of the CDR3 is TGCGCCAGCAGCCCGACAGCTAGCTCCTACGAGCAGTACTTC. Its protein is CASSPTASSYEQYF.

This clonotype was found many times. The CDR3, as DNA: TGTGCCAGCAGCGTAGCAGGGGGCGAGTACGAGCAGTACTTC. It encodes CASSVAGGEYEQYF. The chain recombines TRBV9 with TRBJ2-7; 8 bases fit TRBD1. Germline trimming cut 0 bases from V and 4 bases from J; bases unmatched to any gene: 3. The CDR3 sequence is 14 residues long. The germline V gene encodes CDR1 SGDLS and CDR2 YYNGEE.

This clonotype was seen a few times. The rearrangement links TRBV7-9 to TRBJ1-6; D not certain. Trimming removed 2 bases at V and 8 bases at J, with 10 bases between. CDR3 size: 14 residues. Germline CDR1 SEHNR, CDR2 FQNEAQ (reference sequence). The CDR3 bases are TGTGCCAGCAGCTTAAGTGTAAGCTATTCACCCCTCCACTTT. Its translation: CASSLSVSYSPLHF.

CDR3 nucleotide sequence: TGTGCCAGCAGCTTAGAGCGCTCGGGAAGGAAAGATACGCAGTATTTT. Translation: CASSLERSGRKDTQYF. V and J are TRBV7-2 and TRBJ2-3; weak D call: TRBD2 (5 bases). CDR3 length equals 16 residues. Germline CDR1 SGHTA, CDR2 FQGNSA. V lost 1 base and J 5 bases, leaving 16 bases between the germline ends.

Turning to this clonotype: A junction boundary mismatches the germline segment, possibly from a read error. The chain carries TRBV12-3 or TRBV12-4 and TRBJ1-4; 10 nucleotides match TRBD1. This CDR3 comprises 14 residues. CDR3 region: CASSFGTGVEKRFF. As DNA, the CDR3 is TGTGCCAGCAGTTTTGGGACAGGGGTTGAAAAACGGTTTTTT.

V usage is TRBV6-1 and J usage is TRBJ1-2; TRBD1 might be the D (5 bases). The V end lost 4 bases, the J end lost 3 bases, and 15 bases lay between the germline ends. The CDR3 runs 15 residues. The germline gives CDR1 MNHNS, CDR2 SASEGT. CDR3 in DNA: TGTGCCAGCAGTGCCTATGGGACGCCAGACTATGGCTACACCTTC. Protein: CASSAYGTPDYGYTF.

This clonotype was seen a few times. The rearrangement joins TRBV27 to TRBJ2-5; 13 positions agree with TRBD2. Germline CDR1 reads MNHEY; CDR2 reads SMNVEV (reference sequence). This CDR3 has 18 residues. Trimming took 2 bases from V and 4 from J; bases not matched to a gene: 10. The CDR3 protein is CASSLRRLAGGGLETQYF. The CDR3 nucleotides read TGTGCCAGCAGTTTACGAAGACTAGCGGGAGGAGGGTTAGAGACCCAGTACTTC.

The rearrangement joins TRBV18 to TRBJ2-6, with D uncertain. This CDR3 spans 17 amino acids. V was pared by 2 bases and J by 0 bases, with 11 bases between. Germline V lookup: CDR1 KGHSH, CDR2 LQKENI. The CDR3 DNA reads as TGTGCCAGCTCACCAGGATTTGCAGGCTCTGGGGCCAACGTCCTGACTTTC. Its translation is CASSPGFAGSGANVLTF.

This clonotype was detected many times. V is TRBV20-1 and J is TRBJ2-5; 7 bases are a match to TRBD2. This CDR3 region has 15 residues. The V gene end was trimmed by 6 bases and the J gene end by 5 bases; junction bases not matched to a gene: 15. Germline CDR1 is DFQATT and CDR2 is SNEGSKA (reference sequence). The CDR3 region is CSARIPGLRGETQYF. The CDR3 nucleotides read TGCAGTGCGAGAATACCGGGACTACGGGGGGAGACCCAGTACTTC.

This clonotype was counted only a few times. The V call is TRBV7-3, the J call TRBJ2-6; D not certain. The V end was cut by 0 bases, the J end by 0 bases, with 18 bases between. This CDR3 is built from 20 residues. Germline V lookup: CDR1 SGHTA, CDR2 FQGTGA. The CDR3 DNA is TGTGCCAGCAGCTTAACCGGCCGGAAGTCCTCAGACTCTGGGGCCAACGTCCTGACTTTC. The encoded protein is CASSLTGRKSSDSGANVLTF.

In its sample, this clonotype was seen once. With a much larger clone just one base away, this may be a read error. The chain has TRBV9 and TRBJ2-5; 11 positions agree with TRBD1. Germline CDR1 reads SGDLS; CDR2 reads YYNGEE. The CDR3 has 15 residues. Germline trimming cut 3 bases from V and 7 bases from J; bases unmatched to any gene: 8. In DNA, the CDR3 is TGTGCCAGCAGCGGACGGGACAGGGGGAGAGGGACCCAGTACTTC. It is translated as CASSGRDRGRGTQYF.

The chain couples TRBV7-9 to TRBJ2-5; 7 positions agree with TRBD2. Germline values: CDR1 SEHNR, CDR2 FQNEAQ (reference sequence). Trimming removed 5 bases from V and 5 bases from J; junction bases left unmatched: 17. This CDR3 has 17 residues. CDR3 sequence (DNA): TGTGCCAGCAGCCCCCTAGGGACTAAAACGGCCGGTGAGACCCAGTACTTC. It codes for CASSPLGTKTAGETQYF.

The genes are TRBV7-3 and TRBJ1-2, with a possible D match to TRBD1 (5 bases). V was pared by 2 bases and J by 2 bases, with 12 bases between. CDR3 length equals 15 residues. Germline V gene data show CDR1 as SGHTA and CDR2 as FQGTGA. CDR3 loop: CASSLRWGKNYGYTF. The DNA of the CDR3 is TGTGCCAGCAGCTTACGGTGGGGGAAGAACTATGGCTACACCTTC.

Here the CDR3 DNA reads TGTGCCAGCACCATTAAGGCGGGAGGCTACAATGAGCAGTTCTTC. The encoded protein is CASTIKAGGYNEQFF. The chain joins TRBV12-3 or TRBV12-4 to TRBJ2-1, with 8 bases identical to TRBD2. Unmatched junction bases numbered 8, after V lost 7 bases and J lost 3 bases. The CDR3 runs to 15 residues.

V and J are TRBV18 and TRBJ1-3, with 10 bases that match TRBD1. J was trimmed by 2 bases and V by 3 bases; bases with no gene match: 7. The CDR3 has 17 amino acids. The V gene's germline CDR1 is KGHSH and CDR2 LQKENI. CDR3 bases: TGTGCCAGCTCACCGCCGACAGGGGGCTCGACTGGAAACACCATATATTTT. This gives the protein CASSPPTGGSTGNTIYF.

This clonotype was picked up a small number of times. The chain has TRBV7-9 and TRBJ2-7, with 13 bases that match TRBD2. The CDR3 spans 17 residues. After removal of 3 bases from V and 1 base from J, the junction contained 6 bases not matched to a gene. Per germline, CDR1 SEHNR and CDR2 FQNEAQ (reference sequence). The CDR3 reads CASSFRGTSGNSYEQYF. The DNA for the CDR3 is TGTGCCAGCAGCTTTCGTGGGACTAGCGGGAATTCCTACGAGCAGTACTTC.

This clonotype showed up just a few times. V gene TRBV6-5 combines with J gene TRBJ1-1, with 7 bases aligning to TRBD1. This CDR3 has 15 amino acids. Germline-derived CDR1 and CDR2 are MNHEY and SVGAGI. Unmatched junction bases numbered 5, after V lost 4 bases and J lost 0 bases. CDR3 DNA sequence: TGTGCCAGCAGTTCTTGGACAGGCCTGAACACTGAAGCTTTCTTT. Protein product: CASSSWTGLNTEAFF.

This clonotype was seen a few times. This sequence joins TRBV5-1 and TRBJ2-3, with 8 bases identical to TRBD1. Germline V gene data show CDR1 as SGHRS and CDR2 as YFSETQ. This CDR3 is 16 amino acids long. Trimming cost V 6 bases and J 2 bases; bases outside gene matches: 11. This CDR3 is CASTYQAGGLTDTQYF. The CDR3 DNA sequence: TGCGCCAGCACCTATCAGGCAGGGGGCCTCACAGATACGCAGTATTTT. Together with reference TRBV5-1 and TRBJ2-3, the CDR3 gives the full variable domain: KAGVTQTPRYLIKTRGQQVTLSCSPISGHRSVSWYQQTPGQGLQFLFEYFSETQRNKGNFPGRFSGRQFSNSRSEMNVSTLELGDSALYLCASTYQAGGLTDTQYFGPGTRLTVL.

The rearrangement uses TRBV27 and TRBJ1-2; unclear D gene. Germline V gene lookup returns CDR1 MNHEY and CDR2 SMNVEV (reference sequence). CDR3 length: 14 amino acids. V was clipped by 2 bases and J by 0 bases, with 7 bases between them. This chain's CDR3 is CASSLHRANYGYTF. CDR3 sequence (DNA): TGTGCCAGCAGTTTACACAGAGCTAACTATGGCTACACCTTC.

This clonotype was detected once. The CDR3 does not end in the conserved phenylalanine or tryptophan, so this is likely a read error. The chain links TRBV7-9 to TRBJ2-7; tentatively, D is TRBD1 (5 bases). Germline V gives CDR1 SEHNR, CDR2 FQNEAQ (reference sequence). This CDR3 spans 14 amino acids. V was pared by 2 bases and J by 6 bases, with 14 bases between. The DNA of the CDR3 is TGTGCCAGCAGCTTAATTGCAGGGTCGGGCGAGCAGTACCTC. The encoded protein is CASSLIAGSGEQYL.

The table lists this clonotype with a few counts. This sequence joins TRBV12-3 or TRBV12-4 and TRBJ2-1, with a possible D match to TRBD2 (6 bases). This CDR3 is 15 amino acids long. V lost 8 bases and J 12 bases, leaving 26 bases between the germline ends. CDR3: CASVLQLAAHSVQFF. DNA for the CDR3: TGTGCCAGCGTGCTCCAATTAGCGGCCCACAGCGTGCAGTTCTTC.

The chain uses TRBV15 and TRBJ2-5, with TRBD2 as a possible D gene (5 bases). Trimming left V 5 bases short and J 4 bases short, with 14 bases between. The CDR3 extends over 14 amino acids. Looked up from germline, CDR1 is LNHNV and CDR2 is YYDKDF (reference sequence). CDR3 sequence: CATSYGLDRETQYF. DNA of the CDR3: TGTGCCACCAGCTATGGACTGGATCGAGAGACCCAGTACTTC.

This sequence joins TRBV2 and TRBJ2-2; 9 bases line up with TRBD2. Germline V CDR1 and CDR2: SNHLY, FYNNEI. The length of the CDR3 is 16 residues. Trimming cost V 7 bases and J 7 bases; bases outside gene matches: 13. The CDR3 DNA reads as TGTGCCAGCATTGACGCTCGCGGGGGGGCCCTCGGGGAGCTGTTTTTT. It encodes CASIDARGGALGELFF.

This clonotype was seen only a few times. This chain links TRBV4-1 with TRBJ2-7; 9 nucleotides match TRBD2. The CDR3 has 18 residues. V lost 1 base to trimming and J lost 5 bases; unmatched junction nucleotides: 15. Per germline, CDR1 MGHRA and CDR2 YSYEKL. CDR3 sequence reads: CASSQVGRLGSGRHEQYF. CDR3 nucleotide sequence: TGCGCCAGCAGCCAAGTCGGACGTCTTGGTAGCGGGAGACACGAGCAGTACTTC.

This clonotype has more than one count but fewer than ten. V is TRBV7-2 and J is TRBJ2-1; 9 nucleotides match TRBD1. The V gene end was trimmed by 5 bases and the J gene end by 8 bases; junction bases not matched to a gene: 10. The CDR3 extends over 15 amino acids. Germline-derived CDR1 and CDR2 are SGHTA and FQGNSA. CDR3 in amino acids: CASSLTGTGSHEQFF. In DNA, the CDR3 is TGTGCCAGCAGCCTTACCGGGACAGGGTCTCATGAGCAGTTCTTC.

The CDR3 DNA is TGTGCCACCAGTGAGGAGGGGACCGCAGGGGCCGGAGAAAAACTGTTTTTT. Translated: CATSEEGTAGAGEKLFF. The V gene is TRBV24-1, the J gene TRBJ1-4; TRBD1 is a possible D gene (6 bases). V lost 4 bases, J lost 8 bases, and 22 bases lay in between. CDR3 length equals 17 residues. Germline V gene lookup returns CDR1 KGHDR and CDR2 SFDVKD.

This CDR3 reads CASSLGDTSYEQYF. CDR3 DNA sequence: TGTGCCAGCAGTTTAGGGGACACATCCTACGAGCAGTACTTC. This sequence joins TRBV27 and TRBJ2-7; tentatively, D is TRBD1 (6 bases). Germline V gene data show CDR1 as MNHEY and CDR2 as SMNVEV (reference sequence). The CDR3 covers 14 residues. Trimming took off 2 bases at V and 1 base at J, with 9 bases between the two ends.